This record concerns one TCR beta chain sequence. Its target is unknown. The record originates from a study of CD8 T cells in ankylosing spondylitis. Study-wide results and caveats: In ankylosing spondylitis blood, a motif of roughly 8 highly homologous TCR beta variants appeared characteristic. Disease-linked clones had a CD8+ phenotype and relatively low frequency in peripheral blood. The clones that were linked to disease were reported to be significantly enriched in matched synovial fluid samples from ankylosing spondylitis patients. Earlier authors reported some of these motif variants in reactive arthritis synovial fluid and blood.

TCRdb reprocessed the 5' RACE reads via MiXCR and lists one record per CDR3 protein. The data show 130,000 or so distinct CDR3 sequences, roughly 15% seen once. Per germline, CDR1 SNHLY and CDR2 FYNNEI. V was clipped by 6 bases and J by 9 bases; unmatched bases: 11. The CDR3 covers 16 residues. Sequenced material: blood, either unsorted or a sorted T cell fraction (not recorded which). The sequence came from a male donor with ankylosing spondylitis. J is TRBJ2-1 and V is TRBV2; 13 nucleotides align to TRBD2. CDR3 bases: TGTGCCAGCAGGGCCCAACTAGCGGGAGGGCCTGGTGAGCAGTTCTTC. Amino acid sequence: CASRAQLAGGPGEQFF.